Following are 11 T cell receptor beta chains from one sample sequenced in a study of blood T cell repertoires in COVID-19. This table comes from immunoSEQ multiplex PCR, and its TCRdb copy is limited to in-frame clones, with some not included. The sample carries fewer than 700,000 clones, around 90% recorded once. Sequencing was carried out using peripheral blood. The origin of the receptors is a woman aged 45-65 years with COVID-19, enrolled during active disease.

The chain employs TRBV6-5 and TRBJ1-5, with 12 nucleotides matching TRBD1. V was clipped by 6 bases and J by 7 bases; unmatched bases: 7. Per the germline V gene, CDR1 is MNHEY and CDR2 is SVGAGI. The CDR3 contains 15 residues. The CDR3 DNA reads as TGTGCCAGCAGGACCCGGGACAGGGGGCTGCAGCCCCAGCATTTT. Its translation: CASRTRDRGLQPQHF.

The chain is built from TRBV10-2 and TRBJ2-7; TRBD2 agrees at 8 bases. The germline gives CDR1 WSHSY, CDR2 SAAADI. This CDR3 has 14 residues. J was trimmed by 2 bases and V by 6 bases; bases with no gene match: 6. CDR3 protein: CASSDAGGAYEQYF. As DNA, the CDR3 is TGCGCCAGCAGCGACGCGGGGGGCGCCTACGAGCAGTACTTC.

The chain links TRBV18 to TRBJ2-7; 7 bases match TRBD1. The germline V gene encodes CDR1 KGHSH and CDR2 LQKENI. The CDR3 loop spans 14 amino acids. J gave up 4 bases and V 4 bases, and 7 bases lay outside the gene matches. DNA for the CDR3: TGTGCCAGCTCACTTAGGACAGGCAATTACGAGCAGTACTTC. Amino acid sequence: CASSLRTGNYEQYF.

This sequence joins TRBV5-1 and TRBJ1-3; D gene uncertain. Trimming shortened V by 4 bases and J by 0 bases, and 8 bases separated the two germline ends. Germline CDR1 SGHRS, CDR2 YFSETQ. The CDR3 runs to 14 residues. The DNA for the CDR3 is TGCGCCAGCAGCCACTCTACCTCTGGAAACACCATATATTTT. Translated: CASSHSTSGNTIYF.

This chain uses TRBV9 with TRBJ1-1, with D hard to call. This CDR3 contains 16 residues. Germline-derived CDR1 and CDR2 are SGDLS and YYNGEE. Trimming removed 4 bases from V and 0 bases from J, with 16 bases in between. The CDR3: CASSLSGSSMNTEAFF. The DNA for the CDR3 is TGTGCCAGCAGCCTAAGCGGGAGTTCCATGAACACTGAAGCTTTCTTT.

J is TRBJ1-2 and V is TRBV4-1, with D possibly TRBD1 on 5 matching bases. There are 15 residues in the CDR3. The V and J ends lost 1 base and 5 bases respectively, with 14 bases between them. From germline, CDR1 is MGHRA and CDR2 YSYEKL. The DNA for the CDR3 is TGCGCCAGCAGCCAAGCCCGGGGGACCGCTTATGGCTACACCTTC. Translating it yields CASSQARGTAYGYTF.

The V gene is TRBV11-2, the J gene TRBJ2-6; D is uncertain. V was clipped by 0 bases and J by 0 bases, with 12 bases between them. CDR1 is SGHAT and CDR2 is FQNNGV in the germline V gene. The CDR3 loop spans 18 amino acids. The CDR3 spells CASSLDLRLTSGANVLTF. The DNA of the CDR3 is TGTGCCAGCAGCTTAGATCTGCGGTTGACCTCTGGGGCCAACGTCCTGACTTTC.

This clone occurred once. This chain connects TRBV27 to TRBJ1-1; weak D call: TRBD1 (5 bases). The CDR3 extends over 15 amino acids. CDR1 MNHEY and CDR2 SMNVEV come from the germline V gene (reference sequence). Between the trimmed V and J ends, which lost 5 bases and 3 bases, there was a span of 16 bases. The CDR3 DNA reads as TGTGCCAGCAGTGACCGTGTTCAGGGATACACTGAAGCTTTCTTT. Amino acid sequence: CASSDRVQGYTEAFF.

The chain has TRBV2 and TRBJ1-4; TRBD1 is a possible D gene (6 bases). In germline, CDR1 is SNHLY, CDR2 FYNNEI. V dropped 9 bases and J dropped 5 bases, with 28 bases sitting between them. This CDR3 has 18 residues. Written as DNA, the CDR3 is TGTGCCAGGCCCAAAAATTACCCTGGGACATGGCCGAATGAAAAACTGTTTTTT. Translating gives CARPKNYPGTWPNEKLFF.

The chain combines TRBV28 with TRBJ2-7; 9 bases match TRBD1. V lost 11 bases, J lost 2 bases, and 16 bases stayed unmatched. This CDR3 has 16 residues. The V gene's germline CDR1 is MDHEN and CDR2 SYDVKM. The CDR3 here is CAATGGPNLGTYEQYF. The CDR3 DNA follows: TGTGCCGCAACAGGGGGCCCAAATTTGGGTACCTACGAGCAGTACTTC.

This chain uses TRBV4-1 with TRBJ1-5; D unclear. V was trimmed by 1 base and J by 2 bases, leaving 3 bases between them. CDR1 is MGHRA and CDR2 is YSYEKL in the germline V gene. The CDR3 covers 13 residues. CDR3 region: CASSQAGNQPQHF. CDR3 bases: TGCGCCAGCAGCCAAGCGGGCAATCAGCCCCAGCATTTT.